A selection of T cell receptor beta chains follows, all from one sample in a study of blood T cells in healthy people across ages. Each CDR3 protein gets one entry after TCRdb re-called the 5' RACE reads with MiXCR. The sample consists of around 1,600,000 distinct CDR3 sequences, under 55% of them appearing once. The sample consisted of blood. The receptors shown here come from a woman aged 18-29 years in good health. CDR3s leave out the opening cysteine and the closing phenylalanine or tryptophan. The order of the fields is clone size, J gene, V gene, CDR3 protein. The size of a clone is reported for some rows only, either as once, few or many, or as a class for expanded clones.

clone size: .; J gene: TRBJ2-5; V gene: TRBV30; CDR3 protein: AWRDRWDWETQY
clone size: .; J gene: TRBJ2-1; V gene: TRBV20-1; CDR3 protein: SAASGTSDEQF
clone size: .; J gene: TRBJ2-1; V gene: TRBV9; CDR3 protein: ASSVGQRKNEQF
clone size: many; J gene: TRBJ1-2; V gene: TRBV15; CDR3 protein: ATSTLGGYT
clone size: many; J gene: TRBJ1-5; V gene: TRBV7-8; CDR3 protein: ASSLARMGESRYYSNQPQH
clone size: .; J gene: TRBJ2-1; V gene: TRBV4-3; CDR3 protein: ASSHTTSHEQF
clone size: few; J gene: TRBJ1-5; V gene: TRBV27; CDR3 protein: ASSHIYRGRNQPQH
clone size: few; J gene: TRBJ2-1; V gene: TRBV19; CDR3 protein: ASSILQGNEQF
clone size: few; J gene: TRBJ2-3; V gene: TRBV5-4; CDR3 protein: ASGATGRQVDTQY
clone size: .; J gene: TRBJ1-2; V gene: TRBV9; CDR3 protein: ASSPQGHQAYGDT
clone size: .; J gene: TRBJ1-1; V gene: TRBV29-1; CDR3 protein: SVGRQFEAF
clone size: .; J gene: TRBJ2-4; V gene: TRBV28; CDR3 protein: ASSFLAAVDIQY
clone size: few; J gene: TRBJ2-2; V gene: TRBV12-3/TRBV12-4; CDR3 protein: ASSFGGAGTGELF
clone size: once; J gene: TRBJ2-3; V gene: TRBV29-1; CDR3 protein: SVDRDSGRGDTQY
clone size: .; J gene: TRBJ1-6; V gene: TRBV4-3; CDR3 protein: ASRERGQRSPLH
clone size: .; J gene: TRBJ2-1; V gene: TRBV29-1; CDR3 protein: SVVRQGVYNEQF
clone size: few; J gene: TRBJ2-5; V gene: TRBV9; CDR3 protein: ASSVATDARQETQY
clone size: .; J gene: TRBJ1-1; V gene: TRBV2; CDR3 protein: ASSETGFFTEAF
clone size: .; J gene: TRBJ1-5; V gene: TRBV6-6; CDR3 protein: ASSYSSVDRSNQPQH
clone size: .; J gene: TRBJ2-1; V gene: TRBV7-9; CDR3 protein: ASSPARPYNEQF
clone size: .; J gene: TRBJ1-1; V gene: TRBV5-1; CDR3 protein: ASSLVPEGGTEAF
clone size: .; J gene: TRBJ2-1; V gene: TRBV7-2; CDR3 protein: ASSSQRGGRNEQF
clone size: many; J gene: TRBJ1-6; V gene: TRBV7-2; CDR3 protein: ASSLRTGTYSPLH
clone size: few; J gene: TRBJ2-5; V gene: TRBV7-2; CDR3 protein: ASSGGYKETQY
clone size: few; J gene: TRBJ2-5; V gene: TRBV6-2/TRBV6-3; CDR3 protein: ASSFTLAKETQY
clone size: .; J gene: TRBJ1-2; V gene: TRBV20-1; CDR3 protein: TPSANYGYT
clone size: .; J gene: TRBJ1-5; V gene: TRBV7-6; CDR3 protein: ASSRGQGSFQPQH
clone size: .; J gene: TRBJ2-3; V gene: TRBV29-1; CDR3 protein: SVGSLQADTQY
clone size: many; J gene: TRBJ2-1; V gene: TRBV5-1; CDR3 protein: ASSTLAGNEQF
clone size: .; J gene: .; V gene: TRBV20-1; CDR3 protein: SARTTSGGYNEQY
clone size: .; J gene: TRBJ2-7; V gene: TRBV5-5; CDR3 protein: ASSSPERLSYYEQY
clone size: once; J gene: TRBJ1-1; V gene: TRBV6-2/TRBV6-3; CDR3 protein: ASSHRSTASSTEAF
clone size: .; J gene: TRBJ2-7; V gene: TRBV20-1; CDR3 protein: GASRTDVYEQY
clone size: once; J gene: TRBJ2-7; V gene: TRBV15; CDR3 protein: ATSRDRGLHEQY
clone size: .; J gene: TRBJ1-1; V gene: TRBV20-1; CDR3 protein: SASQTHTEAF
clone size: few; J gene: TRBJ2-7; V gene: TRBV5-5; CDR3 protein: ASTLGGFTYEQY
clone size: .; J gene: TRBJ2-1; V gene: TRBV6-2/TRBV6-3; CDR3 protein: ASSYGRRGF
clone size: .; J gene: TRBJ1-4; V gene: TRBV12-3/TRBV12-4; CDR3 protein: ASSPDIVGEKLF
clone size: .; J gene: TRBJ2-7; V gene: TRBV6-5; CDR3 protein: ASKDRVEEQY
clone size: .; J gene: TRBJ1-3; V gene: TRBV15; CDR3 protein: ATSRDLAVGNTIY
clone size: few; J gene: TRBJ1-5; V gene: TRBV30; CDR3 protein: AWSALQVDNQPQH
clone size: .; J gene: TRBJ2-1; V gene: TRBV20-1; CDR3 protein: SAHSIQGSYNEQF
clone size: few; J gene: TRBJ2-1; V gene: TRBV11-1; CDR3 protein: ASTPTSGRINEQF
clone size: .; J gene: TRBJ2-1; V gene: TRBV9; CDR3 protein: ASSVVPGGPYEQF
clone size: .; J gene: TRBJ2-7; V gene: TRBV5-1; CDR3 protein: ASSLDVGVSYEQY
clone size: .; J gene: TRBJ2-3; V gene: TRBV12-3/TRBV12-4; CDR3 protein: ASSTLSTDTQY
clone size: .; J gene: TRBJ1-3; V gene: TRBV4-2; CDR3 protein: ASSRQERGNSGNTIY